This T cell receptor (beta chain) was retrieved from a study of T cell repertoires in cytomegalovirus infection (dated by TCRdb to the late 2010s). About the investigation overall: Alongside well-studied HLA-B-restricted epitopes, the peptide stimulations were aimed at recently identified HLA-C-restricted CMV epitopes, whose presentation resists viral immunomodulation. Because public TCR beta signatures pointed to carriage of CMV infection together with the matching HLA type, the HLA type of each donor mattered for the analysis.

V drops 2 bases and J drops 6 bases, leaving 12 bases in between. The CDR3, from cysteine to phenylalanine, totals 14 residues. Only CDR3 DNA is held: 42 bases, read in frame from base 1. Beyond this particular receptor, the publication reports: In both this cohort and an independent roughly 400-donor cohort, the cumulative frequency of public TCR beta family members distinguished carriers of CMV infection plus the relevant HLA type. The ex vivo response was dominated by HLA-C-restricted CMV-specific TCR beta clonotypes, and the single most frequent clonotype in two of eight donors was supplied by these HLA-C-restricted clonotypes.

This specimen's treatment or condition label, interpreted: in vitro stimulation with specific CMV peptide epitopes to enrich CMV-specific T cells. Notes on this clonotype: What this receptor recognizes is not known. There are no base qualities to consult, and no much larger clone falls within one base.

Sequencing took place on an Illumina HiSeq 1500. TCRdb passed the public sequencing reads through fastp at Q25 and MiXCR, retaining productive beta sequences. Rows are combined by CDR3 protein, so each entry shows the most common genes and DNA. Present in this sample are approximately 910,000 distinct CDR3 sequences, roughly a third of which were seen just once. The top ten clones comprise 13% of the sample. Recombination joined TRBV12-3 or TRBV12-4 with TRBJ2-3, and the D gene may be TRBD2, 7 bases matching. The sequence derives from a human donor in good health (CMV status not recorded). Some clones in this sample may be carry-over from other donors' samples. The input for sequencing was cultured CD8+ T cells from PBMCs, taken from culture after CMV antigen stimulation. The CDR3 loop reads CASSLRGAPDTQYF. The nucleotides read TGTGCCAGCAGTTTACGGGGGGCCCCGGATACGCAGTATTTT.